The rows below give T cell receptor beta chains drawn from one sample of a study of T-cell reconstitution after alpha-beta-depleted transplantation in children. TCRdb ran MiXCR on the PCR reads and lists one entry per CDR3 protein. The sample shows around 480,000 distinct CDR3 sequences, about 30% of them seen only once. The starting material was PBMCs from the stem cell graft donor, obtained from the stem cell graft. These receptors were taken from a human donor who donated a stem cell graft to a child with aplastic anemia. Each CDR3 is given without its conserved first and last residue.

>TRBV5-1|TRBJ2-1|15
ASSRTSAMSSYNEQF
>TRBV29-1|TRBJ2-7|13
SVYALGQPSYEQY
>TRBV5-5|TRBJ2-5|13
ASSETSATQETQY
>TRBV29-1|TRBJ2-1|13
SATGLAGIFNEQF
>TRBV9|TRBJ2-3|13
ASSAASGKTDTQY
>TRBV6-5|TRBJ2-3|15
ASSYAGDPAGADTQY
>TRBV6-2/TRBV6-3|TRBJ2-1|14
ASSPIGTGGWNEQF
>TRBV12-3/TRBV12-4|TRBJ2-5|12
ASSLGGTPETQY
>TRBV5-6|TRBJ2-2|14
ASSLIRPGRTGELF
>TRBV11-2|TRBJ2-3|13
ASSFSGGPADTQY
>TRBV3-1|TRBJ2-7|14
ASSQDGASDRPEQY
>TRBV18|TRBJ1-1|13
ASSPPDRLGTEAF
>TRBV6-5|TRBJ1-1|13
ASSYSSGGGGRAF
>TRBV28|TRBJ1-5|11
ASKEYSNQPQH
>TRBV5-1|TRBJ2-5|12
ASSGSTGWETQY
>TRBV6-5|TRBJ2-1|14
ASSYSQSGSHNEQF
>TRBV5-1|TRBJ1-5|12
ASSPTGGWQPQH
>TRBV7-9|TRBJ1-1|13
ASSPTDRANTEAF
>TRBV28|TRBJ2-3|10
ASSSITDTQY
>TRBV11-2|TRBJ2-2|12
ASSLGTGGRELF
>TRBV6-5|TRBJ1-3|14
ASSYSIFDSGNTIY
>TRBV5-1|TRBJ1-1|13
ASSLGQAQGTEAF
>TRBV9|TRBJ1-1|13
ASSVSPARNTEAF
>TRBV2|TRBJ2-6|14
ATRTGGSSGANVLT